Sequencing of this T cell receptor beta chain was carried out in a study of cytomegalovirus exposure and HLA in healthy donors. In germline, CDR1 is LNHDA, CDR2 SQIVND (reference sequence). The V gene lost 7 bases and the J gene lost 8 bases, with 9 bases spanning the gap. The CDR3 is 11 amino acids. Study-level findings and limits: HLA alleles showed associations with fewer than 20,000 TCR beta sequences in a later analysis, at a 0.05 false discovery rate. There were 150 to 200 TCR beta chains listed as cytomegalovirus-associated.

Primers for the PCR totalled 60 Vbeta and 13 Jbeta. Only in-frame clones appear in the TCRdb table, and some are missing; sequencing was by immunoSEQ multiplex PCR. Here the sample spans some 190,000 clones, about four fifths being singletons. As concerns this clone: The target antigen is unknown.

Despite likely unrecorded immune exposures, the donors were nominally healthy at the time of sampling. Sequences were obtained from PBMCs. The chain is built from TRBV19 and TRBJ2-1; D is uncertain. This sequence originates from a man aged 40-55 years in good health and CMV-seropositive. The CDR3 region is CASTIGYEQFF. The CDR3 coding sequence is TGTGCCAGTACTATCGGGTATGAGCAGTTCTTC. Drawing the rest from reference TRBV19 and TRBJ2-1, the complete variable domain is DGGITQSPKYLFRKEGQNVTLSCEQNLNHDAMYWYRQDPGQGLRLIYYSQIVNDFQKGDIAEGYSVSREKKESFPLTVTSAQKNPTAFYLCASTIGYEQFFGPGTRLTVL.